This is a list of T cell receptor beta chains from one sample in a study of T-cell memory formation after mild COVID-19. TCRdb processed the 5' RACE reads anew with MiXCR; each CDR3 protein has one entry. The repertoire holds some 350,000 distinct CDR3 sequences, with more than 15% as singletons. The sequenced material came from PBMCs or a T cell subset sorted from them (not recorded which). The receptor source for this set is a young man who had mild COVID-19 (a few samples of this study predate the infection). Cell type and time point are not known. Each CDR3 is given with its conserved first and last residue. Each record gives: J gene, D gene, clone size, V gene, CDR3 protein, CDR3 DNA. A D gene is named only where the DNA matches it firmly. Rows may omit the clone size; those that give it use once, few, many or a size class.

j_call: TRBJ2-1; d_call: .; clone_size: .; v_call: TRBV5-6; cdr3_aa: CASSFGSGNEQFF; cdr3_nt: TGTGCCAGCAGCTTCGGAAGCGGCAATGAGCAGTTCTTC
j_call: TRBJ1-4; d_call: .; clone_size: few; v_call: TRBV7-8; cdr3_aa: CASSFIHEKLFF; cdr3_nt: TGTGCCAGCAGCTTTATCCATGAAAAACTGTTTTTT
j_call: TRBJ2-7; d_call: .; clone_size: few; v_call: TRBV6-5; cdr3_aa: CASSYASTRYEQYF; cdr3_nt: TGTGCCAGCAGTTACGCCTCGACTAGATACGAGCAGTACTTC
j_call: TRBJ2-7; d_call: TRBD2; clone_size: .; v_call: TRBV10-2; cdr3_aa: CASSLSGGLYEQYF; cdr3_nt: TGCGCCAGCAGTCTTAGCGGGGGGCTGTACGAGCAGTACTTC
j_call: TRBJ2-3; d_call: .; clone_size: few; v_call: TRBV9; cdr3_aa: CASSPRPARTDTQYF; cdr3_nt: TGTGCCAGCAGCCCCCGTCCGGCCCGCACAGATACGCAGTATTTT
j_call: TRBJ1-2; d_call: .; clone_size: .; v_call: TRBV12-3/TRBV12-4; cdr3_aa: CASSFPPDGGYYGYTF; cdr3_nt: TGTGCCAGCAGTTTCCCCCCCGACGGAGGATACTATGGCTACACCTTC
j_call: TRBJ2-1; d_call: .; clone_size: few; v_call: TRBV12-3/TRBV12-4; cdr3_aa: CASSLRAAVYNEQFF; cdr3_nt: TGTGCCAGCAGTCTCCGGGCAGCCGTTTACAATGAGCAGTTCTTC
j_call: TRBJ1-2; d_call: TRBD1; clone_size: .; v_call: TRBV15; cdr3_aa: CATRDRGPYGYTF; cdr3_nt: TGTGCCACCCGGGACAGGGGACCCTATGGCTACACCTTC
j_call: TRBJ2-2; d_call: TRBD2; clone_size: many; v_call: TRBV12-3/TRBV12-4; cdr3_aa: CASTALAGGSTGELFF; cdr3_nt: TGTGCCAGCACAGCCTTAGCGGGGGGGAGCACCGGGGAGCTGTTTTTT
j_call: TRBJ1-1; d_call: .; clone_size: .; v_call: TRBV20-1; cdr3_aa: CSARPGSDTEAFF; cdr3_nt: TGCAGTGCTAGACCGGGGTCGGACACTGAAGCTTTCTTT
j_call: TRBJ2-7; d_call: .; clone_size: once; v_call: TRBV7-9; cdr3_aa: CASSPPDSEFDYEQYF; cdr3_nt: TGTGCCAGCAGCCCCCCGGACAGCGAGTTCGACTACGAGCAGTACTTC
j_call: TRBJ2-4; d_call: TRBD1; clone_size: many; v_call: TRBV19; cdr3_aa: CASSIQTGGQYF; cdr3_nt: TGTGCCAGTAGTATTCAGACAGGGGGGCAGTACTTC
j_call: TRBJ2-3; d_call: .; clone_size: .; v_call: TRBV7-9; cdr3_aa: CASSLGALYRGDTQYF; cdr3_nt: TGTGCCAGCAGCTTAGGGGCCCTGTATAGAGGGGATACGCAGTATTTT
j_call: TRBJ2-5; d_call: TRBD2; clone_size: .; v_call: TRBV5-1; cdr3_aa: CASSPGAGNQETQYF; cdr3_nt: TGCGCCAGCAGCCCGGGAGCGGGGAACCAAGAGACCCAGTACTTC
j_call: TRBJ2-3; d_call: .; clone_size: few; v_call: TRBV5-8; cdr3_aa: CASSLGFGFGTTQYF; cdr3_nt: TGTGCCAGCAGCTTGGGCTTTGGGTTCGGGACTACGCAGTATTTT
j_call: TRBJ1-5; d_call: .; clone_size: .; v_call: TRBV6-2/TRBV6-3; cdr3_aa: CASTGFSSNQPQHF; cdr3_nt: TGTGCCAGTACAGGGTTTTCGAGCAATCAGCCCCAGCATTTT
j_call: TRBJ2-7; d_call: .; clone_size: few; v_call: TRBV7-9; cdr3_aa: CASQTGTLSEQYF; cdr3_nt: TGTGCCAGCCAGACCGGGACGCTCTCCGAGCAGTACTTC
j_call: TRBJ1-5; d_call: TRBD1; clone_size: .; v_call: TRBV6-2/TRBV6-3; cdr3_aa: CASSPQGGGGQPQHF; cdr3_nt: TGTGCCAGCAGCCCCCAAGGGGGCGGCGGTCAGCCCCAGCATTTT